This note documents a single TCR beta chain sequence. The sample comes from a study of technical replicates of blood from a few donors. V lost 1 base to trimming and J lost 4 bases, with 9 bases between them. The CDR3 totals 14 residues. Germline CDR1 and CDR2: SGDLS and YYNGEE. Generated by immunoSEQ multiplex PCR, the TCRdb table keeps only in-frame clones and is missing some. The sample contains about 93,000 clones, around 96% of which appear only once. Material for sequencing was T cells isolated from PBMCs. The V gene is TRBV9, the J gene TRBJ2-1; D uncertain. The receptor was derived from a human donor in good health. The CDR3 sequence: CASSVSLAYNEQFF. Written as DNA, the CDR3 is TGTGCCAGCAGCGTAAGCTTAGCTTACAATGAGCAGTTCTTC. Using reference TRBV9 and TRBJ2-1 for the parts outside the CDR3, the full variable domain is DSGVTQTPKHLITATGQRVTLRCSPRSGDLSVYWYQQSLDQGLQFLIQYYNGEERAKGNILERFSAQQFPDLHSELNLSSLELGDSALYFCASSVSLAYNEQFFGPGTRLTVL.